Below, 26 T cell receptor beta chains from the same sample are listed, as sequenced in a study of blood T cell repertoires in COVID-19. TCRdb keeps only in-frame clones here, not all; method: immunoSEQ multiplex PCR. The data show 300,000 to 350,000 clones, around nine tenths seen once. Material for sequencing was PBMCs or T cells enriched from blood (not recorded which). These receptors all stem from a young man who had recovered from COVID-19.

CDR3 region: CAWAYPGRSGYTF. As DNA, the CDR3 is TGTGCCTGGGCCTACCCGGGAAGGAGTGGCTACACCTTC. The chain combines TRBV30 with TRBJ1-2, with D unclear. The length of the CDR3 is 13 residues. Germline V gene lookup returns CDR1 GTSNPN and CDR2 SVGIG (reference sequence). V lost 5 bases to trimming and J lost 7 bases, with 17 bases between them.

The genes are TRBV7-9 and TRBJ2-1; no clear D gene. The germline V gene has CDR1 SEHNR and CDR2 FQNEAQ (reference sequence). The V end lost 7 bases, the J end lost 0 bases, and 13 bases lay between the germline ends. The CDR3 runs to 15 residues. The CDR3 reads CASNLARSSYNEQFF. CDR3 in DNA: TGTGCCAGCAATCTTGCAAGGAGCTCCTACAATGAGCAGTTCTTC.

This clone came up a few times. The gene calls are TRBV29-1 and TRBJ2-1, with 8 bases matching TRBD1. This CDR3 is 15 amino acids long. V was pared by 7 bases and J by 3 bases, with 11 bases of the junction left unmatched. Germline CDR1 and CDR2: SQVTM and ANQGSEA. Written as DNA, the CDR3 is TGCAGCGCTCAGGGCCCTGACAGGGGCTACAATGAGCAGTTCTTC. It is translated as CSAQGPDRGYNEQFF.

This chain joins TRBV2 and TRBJ1-5; tentative D call: TRBD1 (6 bases). Germline V lookup: CDR1 SNHLY, CDR2 FYNNEI. Trimming pared 3 bases from V and 6 bases from J, leaving 12 bases between. The CDR3 is made up of 14 amino acids. Here the CDR3 reads CASSERGRGQPQHF. CDR3 in DNA: TGTGCCAGCAGTGAGCGGGGGCGCGGTCAGCCCCAGCATTTT.

A single count supports this clone. This chain connects TRBV21-1 to TRBJ1-4; whether TRBD1, the table's D call, matches the DNA was not checked. TRBV21-1 is a recognized pseudogene. This CDR3 is 19 amino acids long. In DNA, the CDR3 is TGTGCCAGCAGCCCGCCGGGACAGGGGAATATGAGGCCTAATGAAAAACTGTTTTTT. Translating gives CASSPPGQGNMRPNEKLFF.

The chain combines TRBV4-1 with TRBJ1-2; D perhaps matches TRBD1 (6 bases). The CDR3 has 19 residues. Germline CDR1 reads MGHRA; CDR2 reads YSYEKL. V lost 4 bases and J lost 1, with 25 bases in between. In DNA form, the CDR3 reads TGCGCCAGCAGCCGCTACTCTGGACAGTTAAGTTTGGGTAACTATGGCTACACCTTC. Translation gives CASSRYSGQLSLGNYGYTF.

V is TRBV11-3 and J is TRBJ2-5; D is uncertain. CDR1 is SGHNT, CDR2 YENEEA, per germline. The germline V and J ends were trimmed by 6 bases and 5 bases, with 7 bases remaining between them. There are 11 residues in the CDR3. DNA of the CDR3: TGTGCCAGCAGTCTCGGGGAGACCCAGTACTTC. This encodes CASSLGETQYF.

The rearrangement links TRBV5-6 to TRBJ2-3; D not resolved. The CDR3 has 13 amino acids. CDR1 is SGHDT and CDR2 is YYEEEE in the germline V gene. V was shortened by 0 bases and J by 2 bases, with 4 bases between the two germline ends. The CDR3 DNA reads as TGTGCCAGCAGCTTGGGGCCCACAGATACGCAGTATTTT. It codes for CASSLGPTDTQYF.

Concerning this clone itself: This same CDR3 is encoded by further DNA sequences in the sample. This sequence joins TRBV12-3 or TRBV12-4 and TRBJ2-7; 8 positions agree with TRBD2. V shed 3 bases, J shed 4 bases, and the junction held 2 bases outside the gene matches. This CDR3 is built from 13 residues. The CDR3 DNA is TGTGCCAGCAGTTTGGCGGGGGGTTACGAGCAGTACTTC. Protein: CASSLAGGYEQYF.

The chain has TRBV18 and TRBJ2-1, with unresolved D. The CDR3 covers 14 residues. Deletions cut 0 bases from V and 4 bases from J, with 7 bases between. Germline CDR1 reads KGHSH; CDR2 reads LQKENI. CDR3: CASSPPGQYNEQFF. CDR3 DNA sequence: TGTGCCAGCTCACCACCGGGCCAGTACAATGAGCAGTTCTTC.

This chain uses TRBV7-3 with TRBJ2-3, with D possibly matching TRBD2 (5 bases). Trimming took 2 bases from V and 1 from J, leaving 10 bases between them. Germline CDR1 SGHTA, CDR2 FQGTGA. This CDR3 region has 15 residues. CDR3 DNA sequence: TGTGCCAGCAGCTTAGGAGTTAGCGGCACAGATACGCAGTATTTT. It yields the protein CASSLGVSGTDTQYF.

V usage is TRBV21-1 and J usage is TRBJ2-7; the table's D call, TRBD1, was not checked against the DNA. TRBV21-1 is a listed pseudogene. The CDR3 length is 16 residues. The CDR3 DNA follows: TGTGCCAGCAGCAAAAAGTCCAGGCAGGGTTTTAACGAGCAGTACTTC. As protein: CASSKKSRQGFNEQYF.

This clone has only one observation. The V and J genes are TRBV15 and TRBJ2-1, with 8 bases aligning to TRBD2. With V trimmed by 8 bases and J by 4 bases, 4 bases remained unmatched. CDR1 and CDR2 (germline): LNHNV, YYDKDF (reference sequence). The CDR3 extends over 13 amino acids. CDR3 in DNA: TGTGCCACCGGCGGGGGGCCTTACAATGAGCAGTTCTTC. It encodes CATGGGPYNEQFF.

The V call is TRBV7-9, the J call TRBJ2-3, with 9 nucleotides matching TRBD1. CDR1 is SEHNR, CDR2 FQNEAQ, per germline (reference sequence). Trimming took 1 base from V and 5 from J; bases not matched to a gene: 7. The CDR3 runs to 16 residues. The CDR3 coding sequence is TGTGCCAGCAGCTTAGGGGACAGGGACCTCAGAGATACGCAGTATTTT. It codes for CASSLGDRDLRDTQYF.

V is TRBV18 and J is TRBJ1-2; D uncertain. The CDR3 consists of 14 residues. CDR1 KGHSH and CDR2 LQKENI come from the germline V gene. V was shortened by 6 bases and J by 3 bases, with 14 bases between the two germline ends. For the CDR3, the DNA is TGTGCCAGCTCGCCCGGACGGGGTGACTATGGCTACACCTTC. This encodes CASSPGRGDYGYTF.

In its sample, this clone was seen once. The rearrangement links TRBV19 to TRBJ1-1; 10 nucleotides align to TRBD1. Germline V gene data show CDR1 as LNHDA and CDR2 as SQIVND (reference sequence). After removal of 7 bases from V and 6 bases from J, the junction contained 8 bases not matched to a gene. This CDR3 is built from 14 residues. CDR3 DNA: TGTGCCAGTAACGACAGGGGGCGATTCGCTGAAGCTTTCTTT. Translated: CASNDRGRFAEAFF.

The chain couples TRBV6-1 to TRBJ2-1; TRBD2 might be the D (5 bases). This CDR3 contains 12 residues. Germline V gives CDR1 MNHNS, CDR2 SASEGT. Trimming stripped 6 bases from V and 8 bases from J, with 11 bases between. CDR3 region: CASRPSSHEQFF. The CDR3 bases are TGTGCCAGCAGACCTAGCTCCCATGAGCAGTTCTTC.

The genes are TRBV2 and TRBJ2-5, with 7 bases lining up with TRBD2. Per germline, CDR1 SNHLY and CDR2 FYNNEI. This CDR3 comprises 14 residues. Trimming cost V 6 bases and J 2 bases; bases outside gene matches: 6. The CDR3 DNA follows: TGTGCCAGCAGGGGGATGGGGGGGCAAGAGACCCAGTACTTC. Translated, it gives CASRGMGGQETQYF. The full variable domain, completed using reference TRBV2 and TRBJ2-5, is EPEVTQTPSHQVTQMGQEVILRCVPISNHLYFYWYRQILGQKVEFLVSFYNNEISEKSEIFDDQFSVERPDGSNFTLKIRSTKLEDSAMYFCASRGMGGQETQYFGPGTRLLVL.

The chain combines TRBV6-5 with TRBJ2-1, with D unresolved. Germline V gene sequence: CDR1 MNHEY, CDR2 SVGAGI. Trimming stripped 6 bases from V and 4 bases from J, with 13 bases between. This CDR3 has 14 residues. CDR3 in amino acids: CASSRHEPYNEQFF. DNA of the CDR3: TGTGCCAGCAGCCGACATGAACCGTACAATGAGCAGTTCTTC.

V is TRBV5-1 and J is TRBJ1-3; 9 bases fit TRBD1. The CDR3 extends over 16 amino acids. Germline V gene data show CDR1 as SGHRS and CDR2 as YFSETQ. V shed 4 bases and J 2 bases; nucleotides not matched to a gene: 7. This CDR3 is CASSGTGPFTGNTIYF. In nucleotides, the CDR3 is TGCGCCAGCAGCGGGACAGGGCCCTTCACTGGAAACACCATATATTTT.

The chain uses TRBV4-1 and TRBJ2-7, with TRBD1 matching 12 bases. The CDR3 consists of 14 residues. Unmatched junction bases numbered 8, after V lost 7 bases and J lost 7 bases. The germline CDR1 and CDR2 sequences are MGHRA and YSYEKL. CDR3 nucleotide sequence: TGCGCCAGCACCCGGGGGGACAGGGGGCAAGAGCAGTACTTC. This gives the protein CASTRGDRGQEQYF.

The chain joins TRBV10-3 to TRBJ2-1; the match to TRBD2 covers 7 bases. Germline V gene sequence: CDR1 ENHRY, CDR2 SYGVKD. V shed 0 bases, J shed 4 bases, and the junction held 0 bases outside the gene matches. The CDR3 spans 14 residues. The CDR3 coding sequence is TGTGCCATCAGTGAGTCAGCGGGGTACAATGAGCAGTTCTTC. Its protein is CAISESAGYNEQFF.

The genes are TRBV5-4 and TRBJ2-5, with 10 bases fitting TRBD1. This CDR3 contains 16 residues. Trimming took 4 bases from V and 4 from J; bases not matched to a gene: 10. Germline CDR1 SGHNT, CDR2 YYREEE (reference sequence). CDR3 residues: CASSKNGQGGRETQYF. The CDR3 nucleotides are TGTGCCAGCAGCAAAAACGGACAGGGGGGGAGAGAGACCCAGTACTTC.

CDR3 in amino acids: CASSLPGQGYEQFF. The CDR3 coding sequence is TGTGCCAGCAGCCTACCGGGACAGGGCTATGAGCAGTTCTTC. This chain links TRBV3-1 (or the pseudogene TRBV3-2) with TRBJ2-1; 9 nucleotides line up with TRBD1. CDR1 is LGHDT, CDR2 YNNKEL, per germline (reference sequence). The ends lost 4 bases at V and 8 bases at J; junction bases unmatched: 6. The CDR3 consists of 14 residues.

The J gene is TRBJ2-5, the V gene TRBV25-1; tentatively, D is TRBD1 (6 bases). This CDR3 is built from 13 residues. Per the germline V gene, CDR1 is MGHDK and CDR2 is SYGVNS. V lost 6 bases, J lost 5 bases, and 13 bases lay in between. CDR3: CASSWGLSETQYF. CDR3 coding DNA: TGTGCCAGCAGCTGGGGGCTTTCGGAGACCCAGTACTTC.

The chain joins TRBV20-1 to TRBJ1-4; D unclear. Germline CDR1 reads DFQATT; CDR2 reads SNEGSKA (reference sequence). The length of the CDR3 is 11 residues. Trimming took 3 bases from V and 8 from J, leaving 7 bases between them. This chain's CDR3 is CSASNGEKLFF. Here the CDR3 DNA reads TGCAGTGCTAGTAATGGCGAAAAACTGTTTTTT.